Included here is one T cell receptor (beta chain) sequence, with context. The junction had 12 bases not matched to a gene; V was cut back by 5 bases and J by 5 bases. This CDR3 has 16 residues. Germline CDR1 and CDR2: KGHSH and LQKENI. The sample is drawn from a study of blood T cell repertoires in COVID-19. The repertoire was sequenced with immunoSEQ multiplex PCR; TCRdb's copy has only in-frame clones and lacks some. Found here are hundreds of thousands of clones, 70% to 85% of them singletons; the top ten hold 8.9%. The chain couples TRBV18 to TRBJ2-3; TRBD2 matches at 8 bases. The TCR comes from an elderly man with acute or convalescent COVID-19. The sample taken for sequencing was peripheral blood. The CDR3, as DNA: TGTGCCAGCTCATTGGGGACTAGAAATACGAAAGATACGCAGTATTTT. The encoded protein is CASSLGTRNTKDTQYF. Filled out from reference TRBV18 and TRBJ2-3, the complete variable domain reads NAGVMQNPRHLVRRRGQEARLRCSPMKGHSHVYWYRQLPEEGLKFMVYLQKENIIDESGMPKERFSAEFPKEGPSILRIQQVVRGDSAAYFCASSLGTRNTKDTQYFGPGTRLTVL.